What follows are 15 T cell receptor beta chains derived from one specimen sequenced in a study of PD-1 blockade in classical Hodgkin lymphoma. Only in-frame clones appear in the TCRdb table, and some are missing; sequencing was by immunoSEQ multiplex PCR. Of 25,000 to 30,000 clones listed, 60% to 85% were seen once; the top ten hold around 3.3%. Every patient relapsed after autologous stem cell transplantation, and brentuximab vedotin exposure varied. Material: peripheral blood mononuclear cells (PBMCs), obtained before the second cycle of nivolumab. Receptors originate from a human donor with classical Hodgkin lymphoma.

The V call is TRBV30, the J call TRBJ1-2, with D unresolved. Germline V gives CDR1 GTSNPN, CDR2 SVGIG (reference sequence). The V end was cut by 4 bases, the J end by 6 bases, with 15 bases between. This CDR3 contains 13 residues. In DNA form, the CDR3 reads TGTGCCTGGACCCCCCAGGTTGGTCATGGCTACACCTTC. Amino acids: CAWTPQVGHGYTF.

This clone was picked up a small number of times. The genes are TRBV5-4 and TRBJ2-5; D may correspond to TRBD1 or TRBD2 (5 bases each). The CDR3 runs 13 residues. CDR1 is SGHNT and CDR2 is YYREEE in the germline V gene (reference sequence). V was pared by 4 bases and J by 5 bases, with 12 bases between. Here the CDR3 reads CASSQQGGETQYF. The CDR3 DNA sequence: TGTGCCAGCAGCCAGCAGGGCGGGGAGACCCAGTACTTC.

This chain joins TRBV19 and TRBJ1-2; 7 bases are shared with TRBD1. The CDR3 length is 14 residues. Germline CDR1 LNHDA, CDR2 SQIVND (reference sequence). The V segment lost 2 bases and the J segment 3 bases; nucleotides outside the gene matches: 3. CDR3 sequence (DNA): TGTGCCAGTAGTATATACGGGACAGACTATGGCTACACCTTC. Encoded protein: CASSIYGTDYGYTF.

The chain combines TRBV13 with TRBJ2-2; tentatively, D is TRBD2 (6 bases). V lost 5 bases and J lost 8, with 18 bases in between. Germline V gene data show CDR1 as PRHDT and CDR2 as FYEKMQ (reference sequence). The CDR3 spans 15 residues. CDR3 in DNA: TGTGCCAGCAGCCCACGGACTGGGGGGTCTGGGGAGCTGTTTTTT. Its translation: CASSPRTGGSGELFF.

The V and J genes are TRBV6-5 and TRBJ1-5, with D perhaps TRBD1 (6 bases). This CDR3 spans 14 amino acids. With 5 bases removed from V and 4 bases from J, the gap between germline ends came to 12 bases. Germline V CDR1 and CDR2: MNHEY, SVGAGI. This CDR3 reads CASSTLRGNQPQHF. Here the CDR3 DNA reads TGTGCCAGCAGTACCTTGAGGGGGAATCAGCCCCAGCATTTT.

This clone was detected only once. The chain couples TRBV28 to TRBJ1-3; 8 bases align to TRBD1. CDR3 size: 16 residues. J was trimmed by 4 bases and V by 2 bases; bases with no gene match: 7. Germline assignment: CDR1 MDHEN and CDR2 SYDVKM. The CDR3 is CASSLRTGLFGNTIYF. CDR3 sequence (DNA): TGTGCCAGCAGTTTAAGGACAGGGTTGTTCGGAAACACCATATATTTT.

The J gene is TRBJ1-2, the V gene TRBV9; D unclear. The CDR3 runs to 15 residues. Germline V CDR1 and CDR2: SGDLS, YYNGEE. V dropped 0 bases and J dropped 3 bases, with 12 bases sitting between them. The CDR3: CASSVGSTDYYGYTF. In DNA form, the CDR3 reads TGTGCCAGCAGCGTAGGTTCAACGGACTACTATGGCTACACCTTC.

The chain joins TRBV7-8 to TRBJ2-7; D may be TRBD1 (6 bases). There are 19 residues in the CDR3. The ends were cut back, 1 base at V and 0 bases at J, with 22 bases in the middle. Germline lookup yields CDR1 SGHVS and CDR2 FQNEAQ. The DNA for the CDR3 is TGTGCCAGCAGCTTAGGAGGGGGTACAGGGCCCAGTAGCTCCTACGAGCAGTACTTC. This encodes CASSLGGGTGPSSSYEQYF.

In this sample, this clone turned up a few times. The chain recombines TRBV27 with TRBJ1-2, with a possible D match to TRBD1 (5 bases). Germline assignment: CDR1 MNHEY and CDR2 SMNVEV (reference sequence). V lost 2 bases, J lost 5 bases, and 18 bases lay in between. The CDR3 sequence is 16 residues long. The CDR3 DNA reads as TGTGCCAGCAGTTTAAAGGTGATGGGGACGACGTATGGCTACACCTTC. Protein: CASSLKVMGTTYGYTF.

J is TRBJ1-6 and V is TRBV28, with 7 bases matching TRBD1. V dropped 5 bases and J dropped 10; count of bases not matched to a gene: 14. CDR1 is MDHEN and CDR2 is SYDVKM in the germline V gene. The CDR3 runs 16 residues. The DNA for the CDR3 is TGTGCCAGCAGTATCCCCTACAGGGGCGGGAGCTCACCCCTCCACTTT. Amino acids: CASSIPYRGGSSPLHF.

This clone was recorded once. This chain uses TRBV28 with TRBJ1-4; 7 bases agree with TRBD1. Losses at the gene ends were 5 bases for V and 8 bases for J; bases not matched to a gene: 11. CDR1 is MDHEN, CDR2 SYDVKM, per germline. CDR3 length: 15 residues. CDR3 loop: CASSLSGGAQEKLFF. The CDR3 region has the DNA TGTGCCAGCAGTCTATCAGGGGGGGCGCAAGAAAAACTGTTTTTT.

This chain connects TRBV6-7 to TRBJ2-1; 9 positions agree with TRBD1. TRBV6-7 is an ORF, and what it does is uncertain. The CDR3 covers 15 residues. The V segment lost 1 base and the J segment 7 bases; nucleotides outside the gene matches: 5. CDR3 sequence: CASSYLGQGRNEQFF. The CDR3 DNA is TGTGCCAGCAGTTACTTAGGACAGGGGAGGAATGAGCAGTTCTTC.

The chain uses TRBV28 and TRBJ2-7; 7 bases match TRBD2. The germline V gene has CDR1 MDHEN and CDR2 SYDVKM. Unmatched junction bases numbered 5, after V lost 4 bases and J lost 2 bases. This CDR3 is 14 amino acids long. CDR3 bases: TGTGCCAGCAGTTGGCGGGGGACCCCCTACGAGCAGTACTTC. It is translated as CASSWRGTPYEQYF.

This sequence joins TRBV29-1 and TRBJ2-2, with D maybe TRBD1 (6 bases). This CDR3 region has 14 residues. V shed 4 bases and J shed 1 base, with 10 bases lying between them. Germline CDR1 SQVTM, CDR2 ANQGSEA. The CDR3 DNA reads TGCAGCGTTGCGGGACACCTGAACACCGGGGAGCTGTTTTTT. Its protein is CSVAGHLNTGELFF.

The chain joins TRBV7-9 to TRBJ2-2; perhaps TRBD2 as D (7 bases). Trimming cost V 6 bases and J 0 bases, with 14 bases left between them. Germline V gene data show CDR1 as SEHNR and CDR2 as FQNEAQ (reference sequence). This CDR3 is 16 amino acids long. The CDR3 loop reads CASRGGAEANTGELFF. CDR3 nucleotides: TGTGCCAGCAGAGGGGGGGCCGAAGCGAACACCGGGGAGCTGTTTTTT.